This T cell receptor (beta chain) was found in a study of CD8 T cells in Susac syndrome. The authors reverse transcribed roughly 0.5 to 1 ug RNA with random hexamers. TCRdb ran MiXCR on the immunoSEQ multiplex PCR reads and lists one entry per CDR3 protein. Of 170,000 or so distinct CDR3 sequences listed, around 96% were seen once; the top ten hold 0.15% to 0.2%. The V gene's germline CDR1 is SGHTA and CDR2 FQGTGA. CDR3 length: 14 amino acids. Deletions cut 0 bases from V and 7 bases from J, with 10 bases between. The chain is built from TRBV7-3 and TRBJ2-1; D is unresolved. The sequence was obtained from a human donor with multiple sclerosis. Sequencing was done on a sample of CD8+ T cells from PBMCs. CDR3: CASSLTGIGNEQFF. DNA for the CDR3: TGTGCCAGCAGCTTAACTGGCATCGGGAATGAGCAGTTCTTC.